The 25 T cell receptor beta chains in this list originate from one sample, sequenced in a study of beta chain features in type 1 diabetes. Every isolated RNA sample was fully reverse transcribed, so sequencing captured expressed TCRB transcripts. The table came from immunoSEQ multiplex PCR; TCRdb's copy has only in-frame clones and leaves some out. The repertoire holds about 210,000 clones, with roughly 11% as singletons. Source material: central memory CD4+ T cells from blood. All receptors derive from a man aged 18-30 years in good health.

The rearrangement uses TRBV5-1 and TRBJ2-1, with a tentative D call TRBD2 (6 bases). V gave up 0 bases and J gave up 7 bases, with 8 bases separating them. The CDR3 consists of 13 residues. Germline V lookup: CDR1 SGHRS, CDR2 YFSETQ. The CDR3 DNA sequence: TGCGCCAGCAGCTTGGGCGGGACGAATGAGCAGTTCTTC. Translation: CASSLGGTNEQFF.

The table lists this clone with a few counts. The rearrangement joins TRBV5-1 to TRBJ2-1, with 9 bases fitting TRBD1. This CDR3 has 15 residues. Germline CDR1 is SGHRS and CDR2 is YFSETQ. Losses at the gene ends were 4 bases for V and 6 bases for J; bases not matched to a gene: 8. In DNA, the CDR3 is TGCGCCAGCAGCCCTTCCCGGGACAGGGTCAATGAGCAGTTCTTC. Translating gives CASSPSRDRVNEQFF.

The rearrangement joins TRBV6-4 to TRBJ2-7; 10 bases agree with TRBD2. CDR3 size: 13 residues. CDR1 and CDR2 from the germline V gene are MRHNA and SNTAGT. Trimming took 6 bases from V and 5 from J; bases not matched to a gene: 4. CDR3 nucleotide sequence: TGTGCCAGCAGACCTAGCGGGAGAGACGAGCAGTACTTC. This translates into CASRPSGRDEQYF.

As to this clone: A much larger clone lies one base from this, so it may be a read error. The identical CDR3 is also encoded by other nucleotide sequences in the sample. The chain combines TRBV29-1 with TRBJ2-1; D uncertain. Deletions cut 4 bases from V and 4 bases from J, with 5 bases between. The CDR3 consists of 11 residues. The germline CDR1 and CDR2 sequences are SQVTM and ANQGSEA. Written as DNA, the CDR3 is TGCAGCGTTGGAGCATACAATGAGCAGTTCTTC. Translated: CSVGAYNEQFF.

This clone was detected only a few times. A read error is possible here, since a much larger clone lies one base away. The chain has TRBV5-4 and TRBJ2-7; 12 nucleotides agree with TRBD1. Germline assignment: CDR1 SGHNT and CDR2 YYREEE (reference sequence). This CDR3 is 14 amino acids long. The trim removed 3 bases at V and 5 bases at J, leaving 3 bases unmatched. The CDR3 DNA sequence: TGTGCCAGCAGCTCGGGACAGGGGGCGGACGAGCAGTACTTC. Translation gives CASSSGQGADEQYF.

This clone was counted only a few times. The chain employs TRBV2 and TRBJ2-7; D unclear. The V gene lost 3 bases and the J gene lost 3 bases, with 6 bases spanning the gap. Germline lookup yields CDR1 SNHLY and CDR2 FYNNEI. This CDR3 spans 12 amino acids. CDR3 nucleotides: TGTGCCAGCAGTGAGACCAGCTACGAGCAGTACTTC. As protein: CASSETSYEQYF.

This clone has just a few counts. V usage is TRBV18 and J usage is TRBJ2-7; 8 nucleotides match TRBD2. Trimming at V came to 5 bases and at J to 6 bases, leaving 15 bases not matched to a gene. The germline CDR1 and CDR2 sequences are KGHSH and LQKENI. CDR3 length: 16 amino acids. In DNA, the CDR3 is TGTGCCAGCTCAATATATAGCGGGATTACAAGTAGCGAGCAGTACTTC. It yields the protein CASSIYSGITSSEQYF.

V usage is TRBV6-1 and J usage is TRBJ2-4; 11 bases are a match to TRBD2. J lost 0 bases, V lost 2 bases, and 15 bases had no gene match. Germline-derived CDR1 and CDR2 are MNHNS and SASEGT. The CDR3 totals 21 residues. Here the CDR3 DNA reads TGTGCCAGCAGTGAAATCCTTGGTCTAGCGGGGGGATCACTAGCCAAAAACATTCAGTACTTC. This encodes CASSEILGLAGGSLAKNIQYF.

This clone was detected many times. The chain employs TRBV6-1 and TRBJ2-1; perhaps TRBD2 as D (6 bases). This CDR3 comprises 14 residues. Trimming stripped 3 bases from V and 5 bases from J, with 11 bases between. In germline, CDR1 is MNHNS, CDR2 SASEGT. CDR3 nucleotide sequence: TGTGCCAGCAGTGACCGGGACTTTGACAATGAGCAGTTCTTC. Its protein is CASSDRDFDNEQFF.

This clone came up many times. V is TRBV7-2 and J is TRBJ2-1; TRBD2 is a possible D gene (6 bases). The CDR3 runs 15 residues. With 5 bases removed from V and 8 bases from J, the gap between germline ends came to 19 bases. Germline-derived CDR1 and CDR2 are SGHTA and FQGNSA. In DNA form, the CDR3 reads TGTGCCAGCAGCCCCTTCGGGGGAGTACAATATGAGCAGTTCTTC. Protein sequence: CASSPFGGVQYEQFF.

Written as DNA, the CDR3 is TGTGCCAGCAGCTTAAACAACAACAATGAGCAGTTCTTC. The encoded protein is CASSLNNNNEQFF. The chain employs TRBV7-9 and TRBJ2-1; no reliable D call. The V end was cut by 2 bases, the J end by 5 bases, with 7 bases between. Germline values: CDR1 SEHNR, CDR2 FQNEAQ (reference sequence). The CDR3 has 13 residues.

The chain is built from TRBV5-4 and TRBJ2-1; 10 bases map to TRBD2. After removal of 1 base from V and 6 bases from J, the junction contained 4 bases not matched to a gene. Germline assignment: CDR1 SGHNT and CDR2 YYREEE (reference sequence). The CDR3 runs to 15 residues. The CDR3 DNA sequence: TGTGCCAGCAGCTTGATGGGACTAGCGTTCAATGAGCAGTTCTTC. Encoded protein: CASSLMGLAFNEQFF.

The V gene is TRBV30, the J gene TRBJ2-5, with TRBD2 matching over 13 bases. Germline CDR1 reads GTSNPN; CDR2 reads SVGIG (reference sequence). The CDR3 has 18 residues. The CDR3 loop reads CAWCVGTSGKLWGETQYF. DNA of the CDR3: TGTGCGTGGTGTGTAGGGACTAGCGGGAAGTTATGGGGAGAGACCCAGTACTTC. Looking up the rest from reference TRBV30 and TRBJ2-5 gives the full variable domain: SQTIHQWPATLVQPVGSPLSLECTVEGTSNPNLYWYRQAAGRGLQLLFYSVGIGQISSEVPQNLSASRPQDRQFILSSKKLLLSDSGFYLCAWCVGTSGKLWGETQYFGPGTRLLVL.

The chain joins TRBV7-9 to TRBJ2-3; 14 positions agree with TRBD2. This CDR3 is 15 amino acids long. From germline, CDR1 is SEHNR and CDR2 FQNEAQ (reference sequence). V trimming: 5 bases; J trimming: 8 bases; junction bases outside the gene matches: 6. CDR3 coding DNA: TGTGCCAGCAGCGTGGGACTAGCGGGAGTCGGTACGCAGTATTTT. Translating it yields CASSVGLAGVGTQYF.

This clone has just a few counts. The chain employs TRBV7-8 and TRBJ1-2; 9 bases line up with TRBD1. The CDR3 contains 16 residues. Germline loops: CDR1 SGHVS, CDR2 FQNEAQ. Trimming removed 5 bases from V and 4 bases from J; junction bases left unmatched: 11. The CDR3 here is CASSPSGTGISYGYTF. The CDR3 bases are TGTGCCAGCAGCCCATCAGGGACAGGGATCTCCTATGGCTACACCTTC.

The table lists this clone with a few counts. A much larger clone differs by one base, so this may be a read error. The genes are TRBV7-9 and TRBJ2-1; D not resolved. This CDR3 comprises 11 residues. The germline CDR1 and CDR2 sequences are SEHNR and FQNEAQ (reference sequence). V was clipped by 5 bases and J by 4 bases, with 3 bases between them. The CDR3 DNA is TGTGCCAGCAGCGAGTACAATGAGCAGTTCTTC. Translated, it gives CASSEYNEQFF.

The rearrangement uses TRBV4-2 and TRBJ1-2; unclear D gene. CDR3 length: 13 amino acids. CDR1 is LGHNA, CDR2 YNFKEQ, per germline. The V and J ends lost 4 bases and 6 bases respectively, with 12 bases between them. CDR3: CASSLPGENGYTF. The CDR3 DNA sequence: TGTGCCAGCAGCCTCCCCGGGGAAAATGGCTACACCTTC.

This clone was detected only a few times. V gene TRBV7-6 combines with J gene TRBJ2-1, with unresolved D. The germline V gene has CDR1 SGHVS and CDR2 FNYEAQ. This CDR3 region has 14 residues. Trimming stripped 5 bases from V and 8 bases from J, with 16 bases between. This CDR3 reads CASSQSHNSYEQFF. CDR3 coding DNA: TGTGCCAGCAGCCAGTCCCACAATAGCTATGAGCAGTTCTTC. Full variable domain (missing parts from reference TRBV7-6 and TRBJ2-1): GAGVSQSPRYKVTKRGQDVALRCDPISGHVSLYWYRQALGQGPEFLTYFNYEAQQDKSGLPNDRFSAERPEGSISTLTIQRTEQRDSAMYRCASSQSHNSYEQFFGPGTRLTVL.

This clone was recorded at least ten times. The chain is built from TRBV11-2 and TRBJ2-1; D uncertain. CDR1 and CDR2 from the germline V gene are SGHAT and FQNNGV. The CDR3 spans 13 residues. V was clipped by 5 bases and J by 8 bases, with 13 bases between them. CDR3 nucleotide sequence: TGTGCCAGCAGCCAATCCCCCTGGGATGAGCAGTTCTTC. Its protein product is CASSQSPWDEQFF.

This clone was found a few times. The chain carries TRBV5-4 and TRBJ2-2, with D maybe TRBD1 (6 bases). The V end lost 2 bases, the J end lost 2 bases, and 10 bases lay between the germline ends. This CDR3 spans 15 amino acids. Germline CDR1 and CDR2: SGHNT and YYREEE (reference sequence). DNA for the CDR3: TGTGCCAGCAGCTTTCCCAGGGGAAACACCGGGGAGCTGTTTTTT. Translation gives CASSFPRGNTGELFF.

This clone has only a few counts. The chain links TRBV29-1 to TRBJ2-5, with D perhaps TRBD1 or TRBD2 (5 bases each). From germline, CDR1 is SQVTM and CDR2 ANQGSEA. The CDR3 loop spans 14 amino acids. The ends were cut back, 4 bases at V and 2 bases at J, with 14 bases in the middle. The CDR3 sequence: CSVVGEWGQETQYF. The CDR3 bases are TGCAGCGTTGTCGGGGAGTGGGGGCAAGAGACCCAGTACTTC.

The J gene is TRBJ2-6, the V gene TRBV18, with D unclear. CDR3 length: 17 amino acids. Germline lookup yields CDR1 KGHSH and CDR2 LQKENI. V was pared by 0 bases and J by 2 bases, with 11 bases between. CDR3 DNA: TGTGCCAGCTCACCACCGCGTGGAGAGACTGGGGCCAACGTCCTGACTTTC. It specifies CASSPPRGETGANVLTF.

This clone has only a few counts. The gene calls are TRBV7-8 and TRBJ2-1; a weak D match, TRBD1 (5 bases). Germline lookup yields CDR1 SGHVS and CDR2 FQNEAQ. The CDR3 sequence is 11 residues long. Trimming left V 5 bases short and J 10 bases short, with 9 bases between. CDR3 amino acids: CASSPPGEQFF. As DNA, the CDR3 is TGTGCCAGCAGCCCCCCAGGGGAGCAGTTCTTC.

The sample holds a few counts of this clone. The chain has TRBV30 and TRBJ2-3; 10 positions agree with TRBD2. The V and J ends lost 3 bases and 5 bases, in that order; junction bases with no gene match: 8. This CDR3 is 15 amino acids long. Germline V gene sequence: CDR1 GTSNPN, CDR2 SVGIG (reference sequence). The CDR3 nucleotides read TGTGCCTGGAGCCCCAGGACTAGCGGCCTAGATACGCAGTATTTT. Translated: CAWSPRTSGLDTQYF.

This clone has a single count. The rearrangement uses TRBV5-4 and TRBJ2-5, with TRBD2 matching 12 bases. Germline CDR1 is SGHNT and CDR2 is YYREEE (reference sequence). The ends lost 4 bases at V and 2 bases at J; junction bases unmatched: 9. The CDR3 length is 17 residues. CDR3 DNA: TGTGCCAGCAGCCCCCGGACTAGCGGGAATCCTCAAGAGACCCAGTACTTC. Its protein product is CASSPRTSGNPQETQYF.